This T cell receptor beta chain comes out of a study of blood T cell repertoires in COVID-19. The trim removed 1 base at V and 10 bases at J, leaving 9 bases unmatched. Germline lookup yields CDR1 SGHVS and CDR2 FQNEAQ. This CDR3 has 15 residues. Using immunoSEQ multiplex PCR, the repertoire was profiled, and TCRdb retains in-frame clones only, with some absent. The sample holds some 100,000 clones, 91% seen once. The sample was peripheral blood. The receptor was isolated from a man between 60 and 70 years old with acute or convalescent COVID-19. This chain joins TRBV7-8 and TRBJ2-1; 8 bases are a match to TRBD2. In nucleotides, the CDR3 is TGTGCCAGCAGCTTAGTGTCCAGCGGGAGTGGGGAGCAGTTCTTC. Its translation: CASSLVSSGSGEQFF.